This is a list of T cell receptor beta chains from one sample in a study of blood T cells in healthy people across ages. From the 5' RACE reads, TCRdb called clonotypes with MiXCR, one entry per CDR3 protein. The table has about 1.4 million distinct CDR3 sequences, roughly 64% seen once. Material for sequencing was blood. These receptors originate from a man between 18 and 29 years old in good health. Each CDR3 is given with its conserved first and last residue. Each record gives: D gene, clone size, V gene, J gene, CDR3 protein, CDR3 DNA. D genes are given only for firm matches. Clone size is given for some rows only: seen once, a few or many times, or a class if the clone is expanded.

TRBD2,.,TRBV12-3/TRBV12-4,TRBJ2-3,CASIPGLAGGSADTQYF,TGTGCCAGCATCCCTGGACTAGCGGGAGGGTCTGCAGATACGCAGTATTTT
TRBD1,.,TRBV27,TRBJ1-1,CATSRQGGTEAFF,TGTGCCACCTCGAGACAGGGAGGGACTGAAGCTTTCTTT
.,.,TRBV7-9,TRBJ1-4,CATNSLEKLFF,TGTGCCACCAACTCCTTAGAAAAACTGTTTTTT
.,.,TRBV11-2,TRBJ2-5,CASSPGTPATQYF,TGTGCCAGCAGCCCCGGGACTCCGGCGACCCAGTACTTC
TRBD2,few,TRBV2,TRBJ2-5,CATTSGVQETQYF,TGTGCCACGACTAGCGGGGTCCAAGAGACCCAGTACTTC
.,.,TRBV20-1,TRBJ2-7,CSARFSSIQYF,TGCAGTGCTAGATTTAGCAGTATTCAGTACTTC
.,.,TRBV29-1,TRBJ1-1,CSPSPHRGNTEAFF,TGCAGTCCCTCTCCCCACCGGGGGAACACTGAAGCTTTCTTT
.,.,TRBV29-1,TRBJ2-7,CSALLTGKNYEQYF,TGCAGCGCCCTCCTGACGGGTAAGAACTACGAGCAGTACTTC
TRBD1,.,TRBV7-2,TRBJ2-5,CASSPRQGAWETQYF,TGTGCCAGCAGCCCTAGACAGGGGGCGTGGGAGACCCAGTACTTC
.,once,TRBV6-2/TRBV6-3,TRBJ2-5,CAGRKSGAQETQYF,TGTGCCGGACGGAAATCGGGGGCCCAAGAGACCCAGTACTTC
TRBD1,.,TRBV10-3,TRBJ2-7,CAISDTGGKSYEQYF,TGTGCCATCAGTGACACAGGGGGCAAGAGCTACGAGCAGTACTTC
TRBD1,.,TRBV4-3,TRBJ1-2,CASSQRGQSYGYTF,TGCGCCAGCAGCCAACGGGGACAGAGCTATGGCTACACCTTC
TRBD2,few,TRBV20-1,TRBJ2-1,CSARTSGSRGEQFF,TGCAGTGCTAGAACTAGCGGGAGTCGGGGTGAGCAGTTCTTC
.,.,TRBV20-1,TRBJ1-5,CSAKKGGGGNQPQHF,TGCAGTGCTAAGAAGGGGGGAGGAGGCAATCAGCCCCAGCATTTT
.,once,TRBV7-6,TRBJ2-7,CASSLGVDRGYEQYF,TGTGCCAGCAGCTTAGGTGTGGACCGAGGCTACGAGCAGTACTTC
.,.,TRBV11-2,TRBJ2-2,CASSVLDTGELFF,TGTGCCAGCAGCGTACTAGACACCGGGGAGCTGTTTTTT
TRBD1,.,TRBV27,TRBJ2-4,CASSFRQGAVGNIQYF,TGTGCCAGCAGTTTCCGACAGGGGGCTGTGGGAAACATTCAGTACTTC
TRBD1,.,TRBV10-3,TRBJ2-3,CAISLGDRATDTQYF,TGTGCCATCAGTCTCGGGGACAGGGCCACAGATACGCAGTATTTT
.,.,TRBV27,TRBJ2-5,CASQGNRITETQYF,TGTGCCAGCCAAGGGAATAGGATCACGGAGACCCAGTACTTC
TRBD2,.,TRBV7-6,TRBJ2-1,CASSPQTSGSNEQFF,TGTGCCAGCAGCCCACAGACTAGCGGGAGCAATGAGCAGTTCTTC
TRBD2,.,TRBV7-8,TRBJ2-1,CASSLKREGEFF,TGTGCCAGCAGCCTAAAGCGGGAGGGGGAGTTCTTC
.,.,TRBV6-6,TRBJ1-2,CASSYSLEENYGYTF,TGTGCCAGCAGTTACAGTCTGGAAGAGAACTATGGCTACACCTTC
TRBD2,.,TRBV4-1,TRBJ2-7,CASSQALSSGSFRGVGFYEQYF,TGCGCCAGCAGCCAAGCCCTCTCTAGCGGGAGTTTCCGAGGCGTGGGATTCTACGAGCAGTACTTC
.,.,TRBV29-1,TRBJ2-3,CSVEGLPAGAITDTQYF,TGCAGCGTTGAAGGTCTTCCGGCGGGGGCTATCACAGATACGCAGTATTTT
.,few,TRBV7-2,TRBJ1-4,CASSLLSGNEKLFF,TGTGCCAGCAGCTTATTGTCAGGGAATGAAAAACTGTTTTTT
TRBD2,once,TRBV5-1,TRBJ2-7,CASTSGSQASEQYF,TGCGCCAGCACCAGCGGGAGTCAGGCAAGTGAGCAGTACTTC
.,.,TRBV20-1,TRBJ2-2,CSAREAGRNTGELFF,TGCAGTGCTAGAGAGGCAGGGAGGAACACCGGGGAGCTGTTTTTT
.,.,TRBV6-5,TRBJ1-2,CASTMTSHSGGYTF,TGTGCCAGCACCATGACCAGTCACTCTGGGGGTTACACCTTC
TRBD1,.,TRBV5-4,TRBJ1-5,CASSPGTENQPQHF,TGTGCCAGCAGCCCCGGGACAGAAAATCAGCCCCAGCATTTT
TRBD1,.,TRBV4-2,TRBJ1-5,CASSQEQGYSNQPQHF,TGTGCCAGCAGCCAAGAACAGGGGTATAGCAATCAGCCCCAGCATTTT
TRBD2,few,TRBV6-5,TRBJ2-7,CASSQTPGLVRSEQYF,TGTGCCAGCAGTCAAACCCCGGGACTAGTGAGAAGCGAGCAGTACTTC
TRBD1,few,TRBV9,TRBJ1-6,CASSVEDRRRTPLHF,TGTGCCAGCAGCGTAGAGGACAGGCGGCGGACACCCCTCCACTTT
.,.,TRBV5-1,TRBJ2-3,CASSFRPSEDTQYF,TGCGCCAGCAGCTTCAGGCCTAGCGAGGATACGCAGTATTTT
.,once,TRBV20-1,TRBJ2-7,CSAAQIGRTSYEQYF,TGCAGTGCTGCGCAGATCGGTAGGACCTCCTACGAGCAGTACTTC
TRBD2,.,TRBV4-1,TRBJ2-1,CASSQPRLAGGYNEQFF,TGCGCCAGCAGCCAACCCCGACTAGCGGGAGGGTACAATGAGCAGTTCTTC
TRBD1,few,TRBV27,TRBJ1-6,CASRAGGSYSPLHF,TGTGCCAGCAGAGCAGGGGGCTCGTATTCACCCCTCCACTTT
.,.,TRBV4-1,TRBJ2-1,CASSHPAPNEQFF,TGCGCCAGCAGCCACCCTGCCCCGAATGAGCAGTTCTTC
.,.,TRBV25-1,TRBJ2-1,CASSPDRYEQFF,TGTGCCAGCAGTCCGGACAGATACGAGCAGTTCTTC
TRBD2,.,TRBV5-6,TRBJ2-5,CASRPGLVAGPEETQYF,TGTGCCAGCAGACCGGGATTGGTAGCGGGGCCGGAAGAGACCCAGTACTTC
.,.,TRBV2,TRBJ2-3,CASRGGGGTDTQYF,TGTGCCAGCCGAGGGGGGGGGGGCACAGATACGCAGTATTTT
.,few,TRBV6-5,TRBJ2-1,CASSYSGARQFF,TGTGCCAGCAGTTACTCGGGGGCTCGGCAGTTCTTC
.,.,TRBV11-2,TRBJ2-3,CASSPLTGTDTQYF,TGTGCCAGCAGCCCCTTGACTGGCACAGATACGCAGTATTTT
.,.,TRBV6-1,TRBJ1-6,CASSSRPTATKSPLHF,TGTGCCAGCAGTTCCCGACCGACAGCCACCAAGTCGCCCCTCCACTTT
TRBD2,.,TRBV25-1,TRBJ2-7,CASSDPTSGVLEQYF,TGTGCCAGCAGTGATCCGACTAGCGGGGTCTTGGAGCAGTACTTC
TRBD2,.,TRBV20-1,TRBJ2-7,CSAERGGRNEQYF,TGCAGTGCTGAGCGGGGGGGCCGAAACGAGCAGTACTTC
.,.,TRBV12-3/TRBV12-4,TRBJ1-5,CASSPGREQPQHF,TGTGCCAGCAGTCCAGGGAGGGAACAGCCCCAGCATTTT
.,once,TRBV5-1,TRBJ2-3,CASSVPSPGADTQYF,TGCGCCAGCAGCGTCCCATCCCCTGGGGCAGATACGCAGTATTTT
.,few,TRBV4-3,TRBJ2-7,CASSQVGMRGEQYF,TGCGCCAGCAGCCAAGTCGGTATGAGGGGCGAGCAGTACTTC
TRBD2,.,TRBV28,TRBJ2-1,CASSFRLAGIWEQFF,TGTGCCAGCAGTTTTCGACTAGCGGGGATCTGGGAGCAGTTCTTC